The 30 T cell receptor beta chains below come from one sample, sequenced in a study of T cells after yellow fever vaccination (dated by TCRdb to between 2018 and 2020). The library was produced with 5' RACE. The run used an Illumina HiSeq 2500. TCRdb cleaned the public reads at Q25 with fastp, built clones with MiXCR and kept in-frame beta chains. Rows with a matching CDR3 protein are joined into one entry that keeps the most common DNA and genes. This sample lists fewer than 450,000 distinct CDR3 sequences; roughly 8.3% were detected once. Jointly, the top ten make up approximately 16% of the sample. What the treatment or condition label conveys for this sample: live attenuated yellow fever vaccine strain. The material sequenced was PBMCs, taken about 41 days after the first yellow fever vaccination. The source of these receptors is a man younger than 30 who received the YFV17D yellow fever vaccine.

A few counts support this clonotype. This sequence joins TRBV2 and TRBJ2-1, with 11 positions matching TRBD2. The germline V gene has CDR1 SNHLY and CDR2 FYNNEI. V gave up 6 bases and J gave up 6 bases; unmatched junction bases: 10. The CDR3 is made up of 16 amino acids. Written as DNA, the CDR3 is TGTGCCAGCAGCCAGTTGACTAGCGGGGCCTTCAATGAGCAGTTCTTC. Protein product: CASSQLTSGAFNEQFF.

This clonotype has ten or more counts. The CDR3 DNA reads TGTGCCAGCAGCCTACGAACCCGGGACTCCCGGCAGTACTTC. Protein sequence: CASSLRTRDSRQYF. V is TRBV12-3 or TRBV12-4 and J is TRBJ2-7, with D possibly TRBD2 on 6 matching bases. The V end was cut by 6 bases, the J end by 9 bases, with 21 bases between. CDR3 length: 14 amino acids.

The rearrangement links TRBV5-6 to TRBJ2-7; perhaps TRBD2 as D (6 bases). V was pared by 4 bases and J by 1 base, with 12 bases between. Germline V gene lookup returns CDR1 SGHDT and CDR2 YYEEEE. This CDR3 comprises 14 residues. The CDR3 coding sequence is TGTGCCAGCAGCATCGGACGGGGGTCCTACGAGCAGTACGTC. It codes for CASSIGRGSYEQYV.

This clonotype was seen repeatedly, ten times or more. The rearrangement uses TRBV9 and TRBJ2-5; 10 positions match TRBD2. The CDR3 runs 15 residues. The germline gives CDR1 SGDLS, CDR2 YYNGEE. After removal of 2 bases from V and 2 bases from J, the junction contained 3 bases not matched to a gene. CDR3 DNA sequence: TGTGCCAGCAGCGTCGCTAGCGGGGGACAAGAGACCCAGTACTTC. Amino acid sequence: CASSVASGGQETQYF.

The chain combines TRBV7-9 with TRBJ2-1; possibly TRBD2 for D (7 bases). The CDR3 runs 16 residues. The germline CDR1 and CDR2 sequences are SEHNR and FQNEAQ (reference sequence). Trimming shortened V by 4 bases and J by 8 bases, and 21 bases separated the two germline ends. This CDR3 is CASSSPRGGGEDEQFF. The DNA of the CDR3 is TGTGCCAGCAGCTCCCCGAGGGGCGGGGGCGAGGATGAGCAGTTCTTC. Supplemented by reference TRBV7-9 and TRBJ2-1, the full variable domain reads DTGVSQNPRHKITKRGQNVTFRCDPISEHNRLYWYRQTLGQGPEFLTYFQNEAQLEKSRLLSDRFSAERPKGSFSTLEIQRTEQGDSAMYLCASSSPRGGGEDEQFFGPGTRLTVL.

This clonotype was counted only a few times. The V call is TRBV6-1, the J call TRBJ1-2; 8 positions agree with TRBD1. The CDR3 covers 15 residues. In germline, CDR1 is MNHNS, CDR2 SASEGT. Germline trimming cut 7 bases from V and 0 bases from J; bases unmatched to any gene: 7. CDR3 amino acids: CASTGTGLTNYGYTF. The CDR3 DNA reads TGTGCCAGCACTGGGACAGGCCTTACTAACTATGGCTACACCTTC.

This chain joins TRBV5-1 and TRBJ2-1, with TRBD2 matching over 12 bases. The CDR3 contains 16 residues. Germline V gene data show CDR1 as SGHRS and CDR2 as YFSETQ. Losses at the gene ends were 4 bases for V and 3 bases for J; bases not matched to a gene: 5. CDR3 region: CASSTGLAGFYNEQFF. DNA for the CDR3: TGCGCCAGCAGCACCGGACTAGCGGGGTTCTACAATGAGCAGTTCTTC.

The chain recombines TRBV12-3 or TRBV12-4 with TRBJ2-1; D is perhaps TRBD2 (5 bases). This CDR3 spans 15 amino acids. Deletions cut 6 bases from V and 1 base from J, with 13 bases between. This CDR3 is CASSRRAGSYNEQFF. The CDR3 nucleotides are TGTGCCAGCAGCCGGCGGGCCGGGTCCTACAATGAGCAGTTCTTC.

This clonotype turned up a few times. The rearrangement uses TRBV4-3 and TRBJ1-1; D unclear. Trimming removed 4 bases at V and 6 bases at J, with 18 bases between. The CDR3 is 15 residues long. Germline CDR1 is LGHNA and CDR2 is YSLEER. The DNA of the CDR3 is TGCGCCAGCAGCCCTACCGGCGCCCTCCGCTCTGAAGCTTTCTTT. Its protein product is CASSPTGALRSEAFF.

J is TRBJ1-4 and V is TRBV4-3; D possibly corresponds to TRBD1 (5 bases). The V and J ends lost 2 bases and 5 bases respectively, with 12 bases between them. The germline V gene encodes CDR1 LGHNA and CDR2 YSLEER. This CDR3 region has 15 residues. The CDR3 here is CASSQWGSPNEKLFF. The CDR3 nucleotides are TGCGCCAGCAGCCAATGGGGCAGCCCAAATGAAAAACTGTTTTTT.

The gene calls are TRBV4-2 and TRBJ1-6; 7 bases align to TRBD1. The CDR3 loop spans 15 amino acids. The ends lost 4 bases at V and 10 bases at J; junction bases unmatched: 10. Germline V gives CDR1 LGHNA, CDR2 YNFKEQ. This chain's CDR3 is CASSPETGYGSPLHF. Written as DNA, the CDR3 is TGTGCCAGCAGCCCGGAGACAGGGTACGGATCACCCCTCCACTTT.

The chain joins TRBV4-1 to TRBJ2-7, with TRBD2 matching 7 bases. Germline assignment: CDR1 MGHRA and CDR2 YSYEKL. The V gene end was trimmed by 2 bases and the J gene end by 1 base; junction bases not matched to a gene: 5. The CDR3 spans 15 residues. CDR3 bases: TGCGCCAGCAGCCAAAAGGTCGGGGGGTCCTACGAGCAGTACGTC. Residues: CASSQKVGGSYEQYV.

The chain is built from TRBV10-1 and TRBJ1-1; 7 positions agree with TRBD1. The CDR3 has 15 residues. V lost 3 bases and J lost 0; bases outside the gene matches: 4. Germline V gene sequence: CDR1 WNHNN, CDR2 SYGVQD (reference sequence). The CDR3 reads CASSDSGTVNTEAFF. The CDR3 DNA reads as TGCGCCAGCAGTGATTCCGGGACAGTGAACACTGAAGCTTTCTTT.

About this clonotype itself: At one boundary the junction diverges from the germline segment, which might be a read error. The chain combines TRBV25-1 with TRBJ1-2, with a weak D call TRBD1 (5 bases). There are 11 residues in the CDR3. Germline values: CDR1 MGHDK, CDR2 SYGVNS. The CDR3 reads CASSEFWGFTF. Here the CDR3 DNA reads TGTGCCAGCAGTGAATTCTGGGGCTTCACCTTC.

This chain uses TRBV20-1 with TRBJ1-5; D is uncertain. With 4 bases removed from V and 3 bases from J, the gap between germline ends came to 13 bases. This CDR3 has 14 amino acids. In germline, CDR1 is DFQATT, CDR2 SNEGSKA (reference sequence). The CDR3: CSATPPGVNQPQHF. CDR3 DNA sequence: TGCAGTGCTACCCCCCCCGGCGTCAATCAGCCCCAGCATTTT.

The gene calls are TRBV27 and TRBJ1-1; TRBD1 aligns across 7 bases. The J segment lost 1 base and the V segment lost 3 bases, leaving 8 bases of the junction unmatched. The CDR3 is 16 amino acids. The germline gives CDR1 MNHEY, CDR2 SMNVEV (reference sequence). In DNA, the CDR3 is TGTGCCAGCAGTTTGAGGGCAGGGGGATCGAACACTGAAGCTTTCTTT. This translates into CASSLRAGGSNTEAFF.

The sample holds many counts of this clonotype. The rearrangement uses TRBV7-2 and TRBJ2-7; 9 bases map to TRBD1. Unmatched junction bases numbered 4, after V lost 2 bases and J lost 2 bases. CDR3 length equals 15 residues. Germline V gene lookup returns CDR1 SGHTA and CDR2 FQGNSA. DNA for the CDR3: TGTGCCAGCAGCTTAACCGGGACAGGGCCCTACGAGCAGTACTTC. As protein: CASSLTGTGPYEQYF.

V gene TRBV28 combines with J gene TRBJ1-1; 7 positions match TRBD1. The CDR3 consists of 16 residues. Germline V gives CDR1 MDHEN, CDR2 SYDVKM. Trimming cost V 4 bases and J 1 base; bases outside gene matches: 9. The CDR3 protein is CASSSTPGQRNTEAFF. The DNA for the CDR3 is TGTGCCAGCAGTTCCACCCCGGGACAGCGGAACACTGAAGCTTTCTTT.

This clonotype was seen a few times. The chain is built from TRBV4-1 and TRBJ1-3; no reliable D call. The CDR3 is made up of 16 amino acids. The germline V gene has CDR1 MGHRA and CDR2 YSYEKL. V was trimmed by 0 bases and J by 0 bases, leaving 9 bases between them. Written as DNA, the CDR3 is TGCGCCAGCAGCCAAGACCGAACCCTCTCTGGAAACACCATATATTTT. This sequence encodes CASSQDRTLSGNTIYF.

This clonotype was found a few times. The chain joins TRBV20-1 to TRBJ2-7; 7 nucleotides align to TRBD1. CDR1 is DFQATT and CDR2 is SNEGSKA in the germline V gene (reference sequence). The junction had 10 bases not matched to a gene; V was cut back by 3 bases and J by 5 bases. The CDR3 is made up of 14 amino acids. The CDR3 DNA sequence: TGCAGTGCTAGTAAAGACAGGGCCCGACACGAGCAGTACTTC. Its protein product is CSASKDRARHEQYF.

This clonotype has more than one count but fewer than ten. The chain couples TRBV20-1 to TRBJ2-5; D unresolved. The V gene's germline CDR1 is DFQATT and CDR2 SNEGSKA (reference sequence). The CDR3 extends over 14 amino acids. Trimming cost V 2 bases and J 1 base, with 11 bases left between them. The CDR3 DNA reads TGCAGTGCTAGAAGTCGGGCCAGCCAAGAGACCCAGTACTTC. It specifies CSARSRASQETQYF.

The rearrangement links TRBV6-1 to TRBJ1-1, with a tentative D call TRBD1 (5 bases). In germline, CDR1 is MNHNS, CDR2 SASEGT. The CDR3 is made up of 17 amino acids. V was shortened by 3 bases and J by 5 bases, with 22 bases between the two germline ends. CDR3 nucleotide sequence: TGTGCCAGCAGTGATTCTTTCGCCGGGGGATCTTGGACTGAAGCTTTCTTT. It specifies CASSDSFAGGSWTEAFF.

In its sample, this clonotype was seen many times. The V call is TRBV12-3 or TRBV12-4, the J call TRBJ2-5, with 10 bases that match TRBD2. The CDR3 consists of 16 residues. The V segment lost 5 bases and the J segment 0 bases; nucleotides outside the gene matches: 6. In DNA form, the CDR3 reads TGTGCCAGCAGTAAAACTAGCGGGGCCCACCAAGAGACCCAGTACTTC. Protein: CASSKTSGAHQETQYF.

This clonotype was recorded a few times. The J gene is TRBJ1-2, the V gene TRBV20-1; TRBD1 agrees at 9 bases. CDR3 length equals 13 residues. Germline CDR1 and CDR2: DFQATT and SNEGSKA (reference sequence). V was pared by 6 bases and J by 5 bases, with 7 bases of the junction left unmatched. In DNA form, the CDR3 reads TGCAGTGCCATGGACAGGGGCATTTATGGCTACACCTTC. Translated: CSAMDRGIYGYTF.

This chain uses TRBV6-2 or TRBV6-3 with TRBJ1-5; the D gene is possibly TRBD1 (5 bases). Germline loops: CDR1 MNHEY, CDR2 SVGEGT. The CDR3 loop spans 16 amino acids. Trimming shortened V by 4 bases and J by 2 bases, and 15 bases separated the two germline ends. The CDR3 sequence: CASSSTRMGGNQPQHF. The CDR3 DNA sequence: TGTGCCAGCAGTTCCACTAGGATGGGGGGCAATCAGCCCCAGCATTTT.

This clonotype occurred a few times. This chain connects TRBV20-1 to TRBJ2-3, with D maybe TRBD2 (5 bases). This CDR3 spans 13 amino acids. V was clipped by 3 bases and J by 4 bases, with 11 bases between them. Germline CDR1 and CDR2: DFQATT and SNEGSKA (reference sequence). CDR3 residues: CSASSGMADTQYF. The CDR3 nucleotides read TGCAGTGCTAGCTCCGGGATGGCAGATACGCAGTATTTT.

This sequence joins TRBV7-2 and TRBJ2-3; TRBD1 might be the D (5 bases). The CDR3 covers 14 residues. V was shortened by 5 bases and J by 8 bases, with 17 bases between the two germline ends. CDR1 SGHTA and CDR2 FQGNSA come from the germline V gene. CDR3 sequence (DNA): TGTGCCAGCAGCCTTGGACGGTCCCAGGGTACGCAGTATTTT. It is translated as CASSLGRSQGTQYF. Full variable domain (rest looked up from reference TRBV7-2 and TRBJ2-3): GAGVSQSPSNKVTEKGKDVELRCDPISGHTALYWYRQSLGQGLEFLIYFQGNSAPDKSGLPSDRFSAERTGGSVSTLTIQRTQQEDSAVYLCASSLGRSQGTQYFGPGTRLTVL.

The sample holds a few counts of this clonotype. The chain joins TRBV20-1 to TRBJ2-5; D perhaps matches TRBD2 (6 bases). Trimming stripped 3 bases from V and 1 base from J, with 15 bases between. Germline CDR1 and CDR2: DFQATT and SNEGSKA (reference sequence). The CDR3 loop spans 15 amino acids. The CDR3 bases are TGCAGTGCTAGTCCGGGGGTGGGAGGCCAAGAGACCCAGTACTTC. It translates to CSASPGVGGQETQYF.

This clonotype was seen repeatedly, ten times or more. This rearrangement joins TRBV11-2 to TRBJ2-7, with TRBD1 as a possible D gene (6 bases). V lost 5 bases and J 9 bases, leaving 17 bases between the germline ends. The CDR3 spans 13 residues. The germline V gene encodes CDR1 SGHAT and CDR2 FQNNGV. The DNA of the CDR3 is TGTGCCAGCAGCCAAACCGAGGGGGTTGGGCAGTACTTC. Its translation: CASSQTEGVGQYF.

This chain links TRBV5-1 with TRBJ2-1; the D gene is possibly TRBD2 (6 bases). The CDR3 runs to 14 residues. The germline gives CDR1 SGHRS, CDR2 YFSETQ. V was pared by 3 bases and J by 6 bases, with 13 bases between. The CDR3 protein is CASSSILAPNEQFF. DNA for the CDR3: TGCGCCAGCAGCTCGATACTAGCCCCCAATGAGCAGTTCTTC.